This TCR beta chain was recorded in a study of cytomegalovirus exposure and HLA in healthy donors. The study's findings and limits: Clonal expansion was found to be greater in HLA-associated TCR beta chains than in equally common others in a later analysis. Upon later analysis, TCR association rates were observed to vary by HLA locus, being highest for DRB1 and lowest for HLA-C. The dataset shows that most TCR sequences were rare, while some public TCRs occurred in many donors.

Donors consisted of healthy bone marrow donors. The CDR3 spans 11 residues. Per germline, CDR1 DFQATT and CDR2 SNEGSKA (reference sequence). V lost 2 bases, J lost 9 bases, and 8 bases lay in between. Points on this clone: Its cognate antigen is unknown.

The PCR had 60 Vbeta and 13 Jbeta primers. The protocol was immunoSEQ multiplex PCR, while the TCRdb copy is restricted to in-frame clones and leaves out a portion. The sample contains roughly 140,000 clones, roughly 81% of which appear only once. Material for sequencing was PBMCs. The TCR sequence derives from a woman aged 18-30 years in good health and CMV-seronegative. This chain connects TRBV20-1 to TRBJ2-1; no clear D gene. The CDR3: CSARTYGEQFF. The CDR3 nucleotides read TGCAGTGCTAGAACCTACGGTGAGCAGTTCTTC.